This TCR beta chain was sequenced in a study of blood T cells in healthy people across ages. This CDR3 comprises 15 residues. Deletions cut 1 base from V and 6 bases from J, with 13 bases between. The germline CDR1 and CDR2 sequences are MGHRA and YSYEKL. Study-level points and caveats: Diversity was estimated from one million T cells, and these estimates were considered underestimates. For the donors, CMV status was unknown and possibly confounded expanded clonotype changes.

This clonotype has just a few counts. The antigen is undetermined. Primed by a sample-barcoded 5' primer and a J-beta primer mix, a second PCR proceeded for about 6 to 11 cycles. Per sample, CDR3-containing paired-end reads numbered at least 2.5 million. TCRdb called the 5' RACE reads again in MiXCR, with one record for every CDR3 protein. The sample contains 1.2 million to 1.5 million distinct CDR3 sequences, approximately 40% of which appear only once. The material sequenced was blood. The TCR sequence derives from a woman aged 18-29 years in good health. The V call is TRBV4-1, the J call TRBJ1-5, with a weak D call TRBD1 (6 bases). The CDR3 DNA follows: TGCGCCAGCAGCCAAGCCTACAGGGTAGCTCAGCCCCAGCATTTT. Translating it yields CASSQAYRVAQPQHF.